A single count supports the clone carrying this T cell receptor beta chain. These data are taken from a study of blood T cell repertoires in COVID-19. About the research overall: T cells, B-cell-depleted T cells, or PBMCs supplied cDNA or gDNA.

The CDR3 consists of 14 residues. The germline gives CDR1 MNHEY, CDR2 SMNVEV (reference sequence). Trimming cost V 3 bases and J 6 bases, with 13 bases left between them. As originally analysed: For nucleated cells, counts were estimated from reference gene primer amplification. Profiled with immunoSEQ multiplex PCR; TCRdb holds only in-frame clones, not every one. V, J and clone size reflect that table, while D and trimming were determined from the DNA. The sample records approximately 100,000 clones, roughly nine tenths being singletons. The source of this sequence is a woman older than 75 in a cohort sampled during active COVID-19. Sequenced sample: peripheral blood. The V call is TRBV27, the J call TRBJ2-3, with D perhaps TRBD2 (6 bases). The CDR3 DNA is TGTGCCAGCAGTTTTACAGCCGGAGGGGATACGCAGTATTTT. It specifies CASSFTAGGDTQYF.